The clone carrying this TCR beta chain was counted once. The data originate from a study of shared clonotypes between healthy human individuals. At the level of the study: For every donor, three CD4 naive, three CD4 memory, two CD8 naive and one CD8 memory plates were used.

The CDR3 is made up of 15 amino acids. The junction had 4 bases not matched to a gene; V was cut back by 3 bases and J by 4 bases. Germline V gene data show CDR1 as MDHEN and CDR2 as SYDVKM. All participating donors were Caucasian adults from Nashville, Tennessee. Deep was the level used in running the assay. In the original processing: ImmunoSEQ gave junction-only sequences without quality scores, so filtering differed. Produced via immunoSEQ multiplex PCR; TCRdb's table is partial and in-frame only. Clonal size and the V and J genes are those of that table, whereas D and trimming came from the DNA. The sample lists 600,000 to 700,000 clones; about 80% were seen once.

This TCR was sampled from a young woman in good health. The sequenced sample consisted of memory CD4+ T cells sorted from blood. Indicated subset: CD45RA-negative fraction. The chain is built from TRBV28 and TRBJ2-5; 11 bases are a match to TRBD2. CDR3 residues: CASSLRLAGIETQYF. CDR3 in DNA: TGTGCCAGCAGTTTGAGACTAGCGGGAATAGAGACCCAGTACTTC. The whole variable domain, filled in from reference TRBV28 and TRBJ2-5, reads DVKVTQSSRYLVKRTGEKVFLECVQDMDHENMFWYRQDPGLGLRLIYFSYDVKMKEKGDIPEGYSVSREKKERFSLILESASTNQTSMYLCASSLRLAGIETQYFGPGTRLLVL.